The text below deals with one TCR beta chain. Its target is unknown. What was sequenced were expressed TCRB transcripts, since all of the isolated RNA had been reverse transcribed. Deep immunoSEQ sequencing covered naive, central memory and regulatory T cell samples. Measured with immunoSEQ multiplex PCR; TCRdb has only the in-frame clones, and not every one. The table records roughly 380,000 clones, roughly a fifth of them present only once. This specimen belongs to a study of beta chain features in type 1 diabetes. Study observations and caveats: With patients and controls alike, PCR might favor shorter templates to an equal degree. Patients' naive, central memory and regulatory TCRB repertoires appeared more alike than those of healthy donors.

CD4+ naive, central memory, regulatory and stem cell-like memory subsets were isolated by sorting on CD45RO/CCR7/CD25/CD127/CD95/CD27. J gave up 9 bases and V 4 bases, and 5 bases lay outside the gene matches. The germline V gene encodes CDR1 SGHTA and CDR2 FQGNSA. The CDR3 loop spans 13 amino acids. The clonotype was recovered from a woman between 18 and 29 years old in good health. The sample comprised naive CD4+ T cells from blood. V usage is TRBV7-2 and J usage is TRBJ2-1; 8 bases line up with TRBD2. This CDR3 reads CASSSTSGGEQFF. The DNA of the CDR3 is TGTGCCAGCAGCTCAACGAGCGGGGGTGAGCAGTTCTTC.